The 11 T cell receptor beta chains below were found in one sample sequenced in a study of blood T cell repertoires in COVID-19. Here immunoSEQ multiplex PCR was the method, and the copy in TCRdb shows in-frame clones only, minus some. The sample consists of about 440,000 clones, about 85% of them appearing once. The specimen sequenced was PBMCs or T cells enriched from blood (not recorded which). The source of these receptors is a woman under 30 with acute COVID-19.

The chain is built from TRBV5-1 and TRBJ2-7, with D tentatively TRBD1 (6 bases). The V gene's germline CDR1 is SGHRS and CDR2 YFSETQ. V shed 4 bases and J shed 2 bases, with 13 bases lying between them. CDR3 length: 14 amino acids. The CDR3 reads CASSNDRPPYEQYF. As DNA, the CDR3 is TGCGCCAGCAGCAACGACAGGCCGCCCTACGAGCAGTACTTC. Drawing the rest from reference TRBV5-1 and TRBJ2-7, the complete variable domain is KAGVTQTPRYLIKTRGQQVTLSCSPISGHRSVSWYQQTPGQGLQFLFEYFSETQRNKGNFPGRFSGRQFSNSRSEMNVSTLELGDSALYLCASSNDRPPYEQYFGPGTRLTVT.

This chain links TRBV5-8 with TRBJ1-1; D is unclear. Deletions cut 4 bases from V and 1 base from J, with 14 bases between. The CDR3 length is 15 residues. CDR1 and CDR2 from the germline V gene are SGHTS and YDEGEE. Here the CDR3 reads CASSPWGGGNTEAFF. CDR3 in DNA: TGTGCCAGCAGCCCGTGGGGAGGTGGGAACACTGAAGCTTTCTTT.

This chain links TRBV20-1 with TRBJ2-1, with 7 bases matching TRBD2. The CDR3 totals 14 residues. Germline V gene data show CDR1 as DFQATT and CDR2 as SNEGSKA (reference sequence). The V and J ends lost 3 bases and 3 bases, in that order; junction bases with no gene match: 5. DNA of the CDR3: TGCAGTGCTAGTCGTTCTAGCGGCTACAATGAGCAGTTCTTC. Translated: CSASRSSGYNEQFF.

The chain combines TRBV3-1 (or the pseudogene TRBV3-2) with TRBJ1-2; no reliable D call. Germline V gene sequence: CDR1 LGHDT, CDR2 YNNKEL (reference sequence). Trimming removed 1 base from V and 5 bases from J, with 11 bases in between. This CDR3 comprises 14 residues. The CDR3 region is CASSQGEAGYGYTF. The CDR3 region has the DNA TGTGCCAGCAGCCAAGGTGAGGCGGGATATGGCTACACCTTC.

The V gene is TRBV9, the J gene TRBJ1-2, with 7 bases that match TRBD1. CDR3 size: 14 residues. CDR1 and CDR2 from the germline V gene are SGDLS and YYNGEE. With V trimmed by 3 bases and J by 3 bases, 5 bases remained unmatched. Here the CDR3 reads CASSEGDSYYGYTF. The CDR3 region has the DNA TGTGCCAGCAGCGAAGGGGACAGCTACTATGGCTACACCTTC.

V is TRBV27 and J is TRBJ2-7; a possible D gene is TRBD1 (5 bases). V lost 6 bases and J lost 6, with 18 bases in between. Germline lookup yields CDR1 MNHEY and CDR2 SMNVEV (reference sequence). The CDR3 runs 14 residues. The CDR3: CASSLVRGRGEQYF. CDR3 nucleotide sequence: TGTGCCAGCAGCCTCGTAAGGGGTCGAGGCGAGCAGTACTTC.

This chain joins TRBV11-2 and TRBJ1-1, with TRBD1 matching over 9 bases. The V gene's germline CDR1 is SGHAT and CDR2 FQNNGV. This CDR3 contains 15 residues. V trimming: 5 bases; J trimming: 4 bases; junction bases outside the gene matches: 8. As DNA, the CDR3 is TGTGCCAGCAGCCGGTCCGGGACAGGGCTCACTGAAGCTTTCTTT. Its translation: CASSRSGTGLTEAFF.

This chain connects TRBV6-5 to TRBJ1-3; D perhaps matches TRBD1 (5 bases). The germline gives CDR1 MNHEY, CDR2 SVGAGI. This CDR3 is 15 amino acids long. Trimming stripped 0 bases from V and 5 bases from J, with 11 bases between. This chain's CDR3 is CASSYSPAGRNTIYF. The CDR3 nucleotides read TGTGCCAGCAGTTACTCGCCGGCAGGGAGAAACACCATATATTTT.

With respect to this clone: The sample carries other DNA sequences with the same CDR3. The V and J genes are TRBV5-1 and TRBJ2-1; 10 bases line up with TRBD2. Germline CDR1 SGHRS, CDR2 YFSETQ. The CDR3 has 15 amino acids. V lost 0 bases, J lost 3 bases, and 0 bases stayed unmatched. The CDR3 spells CASSLGLAGYNEQFF. CDR3 in DNA: TGCGCCAGCAGCTTGGGACTAGCGGGCTACAATGAGCAGTTCTTC.

This clone was seen a handful of times. The CDR3 bases are TGTGCCATCAGTGAGTATCTCTCTGGAAACACCATATATTTT. Translation gives CAISEYLSGNTIYF. The chain combines TRBV10-3 with TRBJ1-3; no reliable D call. V lost 1 base and J lost 0, with 4 bases in between. The germline V gene encodes CDR1 ENHRY and CDR2 SYGVKD. The CDR3 consists of 14 residues.

The J gene is TRBJ1-4, the V gene TRBV4-3; 9 bases match TRBD1. This CDR3 spans 17 amino acids. CDR1 and CDR2 (germline): LGHNA, YSLEER. The V and J ends lost 3 bases and 5 bases, in that order; junction bases with no gene match: 10. The CDR3 protein is CASSQLKHRGPNEKLFF. In DNA form, the CDR3 reads TGCGCCAGCAGCCAGTTAAAACACAGGGGGCCCAATGAAAAACTGTTTTTT.